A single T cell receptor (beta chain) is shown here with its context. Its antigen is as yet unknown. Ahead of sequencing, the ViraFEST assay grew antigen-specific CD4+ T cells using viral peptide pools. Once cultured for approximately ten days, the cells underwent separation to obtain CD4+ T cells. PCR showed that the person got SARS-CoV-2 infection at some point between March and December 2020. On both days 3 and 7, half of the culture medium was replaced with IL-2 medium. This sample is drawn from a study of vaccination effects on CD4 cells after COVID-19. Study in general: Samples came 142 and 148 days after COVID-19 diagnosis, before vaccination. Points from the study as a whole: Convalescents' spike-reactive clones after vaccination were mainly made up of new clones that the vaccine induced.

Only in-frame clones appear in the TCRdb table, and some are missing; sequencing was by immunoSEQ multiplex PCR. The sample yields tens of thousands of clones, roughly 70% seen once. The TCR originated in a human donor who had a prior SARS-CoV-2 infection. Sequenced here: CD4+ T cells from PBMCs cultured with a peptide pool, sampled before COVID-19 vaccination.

CDR3 nucleotides: TGCGCCAGCAGTGTTGGTTGGCGGGGGATCATTCAGTACTTC. Residues: CASSVGWRGIIQYF. The V call is TRBV10-1, the J call TRBJ2-4, with 7 bases lining up with TRBD2. CDR3 size: 14 residues. Germline CDR1 is WNHNN and CDR2 is SYGVQD (reference sequence). The V and J ends lost 4 bases and 9 bases, in that order; junction bases with no gene match: 9.